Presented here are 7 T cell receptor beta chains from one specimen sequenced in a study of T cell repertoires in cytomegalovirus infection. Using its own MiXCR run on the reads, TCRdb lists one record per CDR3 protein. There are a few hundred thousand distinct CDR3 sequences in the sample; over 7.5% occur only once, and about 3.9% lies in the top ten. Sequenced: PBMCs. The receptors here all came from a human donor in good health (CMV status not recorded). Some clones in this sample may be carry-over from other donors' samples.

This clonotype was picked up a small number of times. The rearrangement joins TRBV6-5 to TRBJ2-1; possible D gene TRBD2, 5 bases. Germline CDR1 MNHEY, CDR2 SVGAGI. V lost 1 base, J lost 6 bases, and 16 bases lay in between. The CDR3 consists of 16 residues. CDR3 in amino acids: CASSYYLVGVGNEQFF. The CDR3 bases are TGTGCCAGCAGTTACTACCTGGTGGGAGTAGGCAATGAGCAGTTCTTC.

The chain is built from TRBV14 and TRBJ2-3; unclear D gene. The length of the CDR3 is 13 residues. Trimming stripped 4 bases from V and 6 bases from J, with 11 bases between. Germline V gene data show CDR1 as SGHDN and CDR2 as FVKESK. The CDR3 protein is CASSLSWADTQYF. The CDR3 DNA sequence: TGTGCCAGCAGCCTTAGCTGGGCGGATACGCAGTATTTT.

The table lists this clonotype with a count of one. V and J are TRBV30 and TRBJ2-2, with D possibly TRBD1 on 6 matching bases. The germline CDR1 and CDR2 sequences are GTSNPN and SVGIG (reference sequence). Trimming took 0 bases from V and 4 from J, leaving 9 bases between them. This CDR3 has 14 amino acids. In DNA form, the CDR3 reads TGTGCCTGGAGTGTGGGGACAAGCACCGGGGAGCTGTTTTTT. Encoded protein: CAWSVGTSTGELFF.

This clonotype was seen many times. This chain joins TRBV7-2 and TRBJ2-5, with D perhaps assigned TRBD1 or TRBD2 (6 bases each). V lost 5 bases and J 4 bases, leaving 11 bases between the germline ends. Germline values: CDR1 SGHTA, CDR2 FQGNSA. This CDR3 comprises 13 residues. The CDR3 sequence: CASSRGARETQYF. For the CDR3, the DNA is TGTGCCAGCAGCAGGGGGGCGCGAGAGACCCAGTACTTC.

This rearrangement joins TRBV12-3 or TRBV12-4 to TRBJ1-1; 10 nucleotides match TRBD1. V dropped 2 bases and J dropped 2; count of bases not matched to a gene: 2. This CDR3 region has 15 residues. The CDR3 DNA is TGTGCCAGCAGTTTATGGGACAGGGGAAACACTGAAGCTTTCTTT. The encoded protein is CASSLWDRGNTEAFF.

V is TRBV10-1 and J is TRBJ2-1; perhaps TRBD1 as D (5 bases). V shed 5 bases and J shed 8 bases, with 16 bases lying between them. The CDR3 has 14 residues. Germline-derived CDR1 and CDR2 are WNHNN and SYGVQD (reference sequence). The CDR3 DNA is TGCGCCAGCAGTTTAGGACGTAAAGGGGATGAGCAGTTCTTC. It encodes CASSLGRKGDEQFF.

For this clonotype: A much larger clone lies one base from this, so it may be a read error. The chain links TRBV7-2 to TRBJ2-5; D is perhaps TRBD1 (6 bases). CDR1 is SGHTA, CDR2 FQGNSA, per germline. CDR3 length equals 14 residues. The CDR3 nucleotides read TGTGCCTGCAGCTTAGCAGGGGCCTCAGAGACCCAGTACTTC. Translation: CACSLAGASETQYF.